This passage covers 25 T cell receptor beta chains from one sample sequenced in a study of OX40 agonist ivuxolimab in advanced cancers. TCRdb keeps only in-frame clones here, not all; method: immunoSEQ multiplex PCR. The sample holds fewer than 95,000 clones, approximately 89% seen once. The sample in question was CD4+ or CD8+ T cells sorted from blood, obtained in a trial of the OX40 agonist ivuxolimab. These receptors all stem from an adult with an advanced solid tumor such as melanoma, head and neck, liver or kidney cancer.

The V call is TRBV18, the J call TRBJ1-1; possibly TRBD1 for D (5 bases). Germline CDR1 is KGHSH and CDR2 is LQKENI. This CDR3 spans 14 amino acids. V gave up 6 bases and J gave up 2 bases, with 13 bases separating them. The CDR3 bases are TGTGCCAGCTCGGGACTAAGCGATAACACTGAAGCTTTCTTT. Translated, it gives CASSGLSDNTEAFF.

CDR3 DNA sequence: TGTGCCAGCAGTGAAGCGCGTTGGGGGTCCACAGATACGCAGTATTTT. Residues: CASSEARWGSTDTQYF. The chain carries TRBV6-1 and TRBJ2-3; tentatively, D is TRBD1 or TRBD2 (5 bases each). V shed 0 bases and J shed 2 bases, with 12 bases lying between them. From germline, CDR1 is MNHNS and CDR2 SASEGT. CDR3 length equals 16 residues.

This chain links TRBV5-1 with TRBJ2-1; D remains ambiguous. This CDR3 has 15 residues. Germline values: CDR1 SGHRS, CDR2 YFSETQ. V was trimmed by 4 bases and J by 0 bases, leaving 11 bases between them. The DNA for the CDR3 is TGCGCCAGCAGCCCCCGACACCTCTCCTACAATGAGCAGTTCTTC. Its protein product is CASSPRHLSYNEQFF.

The rearrangement uses TRBV6-5 and TRBJ2-7; the D gene is possibly TRBD2 (6 bases). The CDR3 length is 14 residues. Germline lookup yields CDR1 MNHEY and CDR2 SVGAGI. V gave up 2 bases and J gave up 0 bases, with 8 bases separating them. The CDR3 sequence: CASSYDGSSYEQYF. The CDR3 coding sequence is TGTGCCAGCAGTTACGACGGGAGCTCCTACGAGCAGTACTTC.

The chain joins TRBV6-5 to TRBJ2-7; 8 bases are shared with TRBD1. Germline values: CDR1 MNHEY, CDR2 SVGAGI. V dropped 4 bases and J dropped 7; count of bases not matched to a gene: 9. The CDR3 runs to 14 residues. The CDR3, as DNA: TGTGCCAGCAGTTCCGGGACAGGCCGCTGGGAGCAGTACTTC. Its protein product is CASSSGTGRWEQYF.

The V and J genes are TRBV28 and TRBJ2-3, with D possibly being TRBD2 (6 bases). Germline V gene data show CDR1 as MDHEN and CDR2 as SYDVKM. The CDR3 spans 15 residues. V lost 5 bases and J lost 6, with 18 bases in between. The CDR3 region is CASSGGGNIRDTQYF. CDR3 DNA sequence: TGTGCCAGCAGTGGCGGAGGGAATATCCGCGATACGCAGTATTTT.

The sample holds one count of this clone. This chain links TRBV28 with TRBJ1-1; D ambiguous. The V gene lost 3 bases and the J gene lost 7 bases, with 15 bases spanning the gap. CDR3 length equals 14 residues. Looked up from germline, CDR1 is MDHEN and CDR2 is SYDVKM. CDR3 nucleotide sequence: TGTGCCAGCAGTTTTTGGGTTGGGGTTAATGAAGCTTTCTTT. Translation: CASSFWVGVNEAFF.

This clone was seen just once. This sequence joins TRBV6-6 and TRBJ1-4; D is undetermined. Germline loops: CDR1 MNHNY, CDR2 SVGAGI (reference sequence). This CDR3 region has 14 residues. Trimming removed 7 bases from V and 7 bases from J, with 16 bases in between. The CDR3 here is CASTAGPGSEKLFF. CDR3 nucleotide sequence: TGTGCCAGCACGGCGGGCCCGGGGAGTGAAAAACTGTTTTTT.

The rearrangement links TRBV10-3 to TRBJ2-7; TRBD1 agrees at 9 bases. This CDR3 has 15 amino acids. With 5 bases clipped from V and 1 base from J, the junction kept 6 bases outside the gene matches. Per the germline V gene, CDR1 is ENHRY and CDR2 is SYGVKD. The CDR3 nucleotides read TGTGCCATCAGTCCTCGACAGGGGGTTTCCTACGAGCAGTACTTC. As protein: CAISPRQGVSYEQYF.

The chain couples TRBV7-2 to TRBJ1-1, with 10 bases aligning to TRBD1. The J segment lost 11 bases and the V segment lost 1 base, leaving 10 bases of the junction unmatched. The CDR3 is made up of 15 amino acids. CDR1 and CDR2 (germline): SGHTA, FQGNSA. The CDR3 is CASSLVPGTGDEAFF. The CDR3 nucleotides are TGTGCCAGCAGCTTAGTCCCCGGGACAGGGGATGAGGCTTTCTTT. The complete variable domain, with remaining parts taken from reference TRBV7-2 and TRBJ1-1, reads GAGVSQSPSNKVTEKGKDVELRCDPISGHTALYWYRQSLGQGLEFLIYFQGNSAPDKSGLPSDRFSAERTGGSVSTLTIQRTQQEDSAVYLCASSLVPGTGDEAFFGQGTRLTVV.

V and J are TRBV5-1 and TRBJ2-3; D is perhaps TRBD2 (7 bases). The CDR3 is 14 amino acids. CDR1 SGHRS and CDR2 YFSETQ come from the germline V gene. The germline V and J ends were trimmed by 7 bases and 2 bases, with 14 bases remaining between them. CDR3 nucleotides: TGCGCCAGCTCAGGGAGGGGGGACACAGATACGCAGTATTTT. Encoded protein: CASSGRGDTDTQYF.

V usage is TRBV6-4 and J usage is TRBJ2-1; D gene uncertain. The CDR3 extends over 16 amino acids. Trimming removed 0 bases at V and 7 bases at J, with 16 bases between. Per germline, CDR1 MRHNA and CDR2 SNTAGT. The CDR3: CASSDSRLKGKNEQFF. As DNA, the CDR3 is TGTGCCAGCAGTGACTCGAGACTCAAAGGGAAGAATGAGCAGTTCTTC.

The chain carries TRBV28 and TRBJ1-5; unclear D gene. V dropped 6 bases and J dropped 4 bases, with 16 bases sitting between them. The CDR3 totals 15 residues. CDR1 MDHEN and CDR2 SYDVKM come from the germline V gene. The DNA for the CDR3 is TGTGCCAGCAGAGTAGGGTTAGGGTGGAATCAGCCCCAGCATTTT. This sequence encodes CASRVGLGWNQPQHF.

The gene calls are TRBV29-1 and TRBJ2-1; 8 nucleotides agree with TRBD1. The V segment lost 3 bases and the J segment 6 bases; nucleotides outside the gene matches: 13. CDR1 and CDR2 from the germline V gene are SQVTM and ANQGSEA. This CDR3 contains 16 residues. In DNA, the CDR3 is TGCAGCGTTGAGGGGACCGCCAGGGGGCAGGGCAATGAGCAGTTCTTC. Its translation: CSVEGTARGQGNEQFF.

V usage is TRBV10-3 and J usage is TRBJ1-1; 10 nucleotides line up with TRBD1. This CDR3 region has 16 residues. CDR1 is ENHRY and CDR2 is SYGVKD in the germline V gene. V trimming: 11 bases; J trimming: 5 bases; junction bases outside the gene matches: 17. The CDR3 DNA follows: TGTGCCTCTGGAGGTGGAATTCGGACAGGGGGGACTGAAGCTTTCTTT. It encodes CASGGGIRTGGTEAFF.

The chain carries TRBV9 and TRBJ2-3; no reliable D call. Germline loops: CDR1 SGDLS, CDR2 YYNGEE. The length of the CDR3 is 15 residues. The V gene lost 2 bases and the J gene lost 6 bases, with 16 bases spanning the gap. The CDR3 DNA follows: TGTGCCAGCAGCGTTCTAGATGGGCGGACGGATACGCAGTATTTT. Its protein is CASSVLDGRTDTQYF.

The rearrangement links TRBV6-1 to TRBJ2-2; TRBD1 matches 10 bases. CDR3 length: 15 amino acids. Germline-derived CDR1 and CDR2 are MNHNS and SASEGT. After removal of 5 bases from V and 4 bases from J, the junction contained 4 bases not matched to a gene. The CDR3 nucleotides are TGTGCCAGCAGTACCTGGACAGGGGGCACCGGGGAGCTGTTTTTT. This sequence encodes CASSTWTGGTGELFF.

The V gene is TRBV7-8, the J gene TRBJ2-1, with 7 positions matching TRBD2. Germline assignment: CDR1 SGHVS and CDR2 FQNEAQ. CDR3 length: 17 amino acids. The junction had 11 bases not matched to a gene; V was cut back by 1 base and J by 5 bases. The CDR3, as DNA: TGTGCCAGCAGCTTAGTCTGGAGACTAGCTGTCCACAATGAGCAGTTCTTC. This translates into CASSLVWRLAVHNEQFF. The entire variable domain, with the rest obtained from reference TRBV7-8 and TRBJ2-1, is as follows: GAGVSQSPRYKVAKRGQDVALRCDPISGHVSLFWYQQALGQGPEFLTYFQNEAQLDKSGLPSDRFFAERPEGSVSTLKIQRTQQEDSAVYLCASSLVWRLAVHNEQFFGPGTRLTVL.

This chain joins TRBV5-1 and TRBJ1-2, with D possibly being TRBD1 (5 bases). Germline V gene data show CDR1 as SGHRS and CDR2 as YFSETQ. Trimming took 0 bases from V and 3 from J, leaving 9 bases between them. CDR3 length: 14 amino acids. DNA for the CDR3: TGCGCCAGCAGCTTGGACAGGAACTACTATGGCTACACCTTC. This translates into CASSLDRNYYGYTF.

The chain combines TRBV7-2 with TRBJ2-1; 8 bases are shared with TRBD2. This CDR3 spans 16 amino acids. Trimming at V came to 5 bases and at J to 10 bases, leaving 16 bases not matched to a gene. The germline CDR1 and CDR2 sequences are SGHTA and FQGNSA. The DNA for the CDR3 is TGTGCCAGCAGCCTACTTTCGGCTAGCGGGTTTCCAGAGCAGTTCTTC. Translating gives CASSLLSASGFPEQFF.

The gene calls are TRBV5-1 and TRBJ1-4; 7 nucleotides agree with TRBD1. Germline V gene data show CDR1 as SGHRS and CDR2 as YFSETQ. J was trimmed by 7 bases and V by 4 bases; bases with no gene match: 10. CDR3 length equals 15 residues. The CDR3 loop is CASSRDRDRGEKLFF. CDR3 in DNA: TGCGCCAGCAGCCGTGACAGGGATCGGGGTGAAAAACTGTTTTTT.

This chain links TRBV5-1 with TRBJ1-1, with 8 bases fitting TRBD1. The CDR3 loop spans 15 amino acids. The germline CDR1 and CDR2 sequences are SGHRS and YFSETQ. V lost 4 bases, J lost 1 base, and 6 bases stayed unmatched. CDR3 nucleotides: TGCGCCAGCAGCGTAAATACAGGGGGGAACACTGAAGCTTTCTTT. Translating gives CASSVNTGGNTEAFF.

V is TRBV6-1 and J is TRBJ2-1; 8 bases map to TRBD2. J was trimmed by 4 bases and V by 6 bases; bases with no gene match: 5. From germline, CDR1 is MNHNS and CDR2 SASEGT. The CDR3 is 14 amino acids. CDR3 nucleotides: TGTGCCAGCAGGGTAGCGGGGACATACAATGAGCAGTTCTTC. This sequence encodes CASRVAGTYNEQFF.

The V and J genes are TRBV11-3 and TRBJ2-3; D possibly corresponds to TRBD2 (5 bases). V lost 5 bases, J lost 0 bases, and 15 bases lay in between. Germline V gene lookup returns CDR1 SGHNT and CDR2 YENEEA. This CDR3 contains 16 residues. The CDR3 here is CASSQFSGTSTDTQYF. The DNA for the CDR3 is TGTGCCAGCAGCCAATTCAGCGGCACTAGCACAGATACGCAGTATTTT. Full variable domain (rest looked up from reference TRBV11-3 and TRBJ2-3): EAGVVQSPRYKIIEKKQPVAFWCNPISGHNTLYWYLQNLGQGPELLIRYENEEAVDDSQLPKDRFSAERLKGVDSTLKIQPAELGDSAVYLCASSQFSGTSTDTQYFGPGTRLTVL.

DNA of the CDR3: TGTGCCAGCAGGTCAACAGGGGGGAATCAGCCCCAGCATTTT. It encodes CASRSTGGNQPQHF. This chain joins TRBV6-6 and TRBJ1-5; 8 bases match TRBD1. There are 14 residues in the CDR3. The junction had 5 bases not matched to a gene; V was cut back by 6 bases and J by 4 bases. Per the germline V gene, CDR1 is MNHNY and CDR2 is SVGAGI (reference sequence).